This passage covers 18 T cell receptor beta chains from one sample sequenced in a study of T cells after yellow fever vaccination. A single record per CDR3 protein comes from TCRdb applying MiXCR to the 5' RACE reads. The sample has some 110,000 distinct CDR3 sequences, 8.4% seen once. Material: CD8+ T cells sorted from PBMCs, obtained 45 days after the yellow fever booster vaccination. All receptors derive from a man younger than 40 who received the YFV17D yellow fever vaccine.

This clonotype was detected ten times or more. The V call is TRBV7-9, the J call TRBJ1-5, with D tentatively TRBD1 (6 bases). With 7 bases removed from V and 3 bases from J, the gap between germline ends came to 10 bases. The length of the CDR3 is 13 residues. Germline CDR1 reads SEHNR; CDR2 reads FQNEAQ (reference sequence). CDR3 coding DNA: TGTGCCAGCACCACAGGGTCCAATCAGCCCCAGCATTTT. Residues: CASTTGSNQPQHF.

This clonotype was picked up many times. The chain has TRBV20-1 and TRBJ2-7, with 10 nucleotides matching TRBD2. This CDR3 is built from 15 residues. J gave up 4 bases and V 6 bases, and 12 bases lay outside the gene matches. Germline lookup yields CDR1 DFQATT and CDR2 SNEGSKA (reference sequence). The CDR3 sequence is CSASRSGLAAYEQYF. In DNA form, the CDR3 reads TGCAGTGCGAGTCGTTCAGGACTAGCGGCATACGAGCAGTACTTC.

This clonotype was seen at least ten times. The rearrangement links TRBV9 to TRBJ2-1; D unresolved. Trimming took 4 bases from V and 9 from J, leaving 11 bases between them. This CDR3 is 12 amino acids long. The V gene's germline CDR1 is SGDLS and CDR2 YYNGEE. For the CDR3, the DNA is TGTGCCAGCAGCCCCCATGTGGGTGAGCAGTTCTTC. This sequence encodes CASSPHVGEQFF. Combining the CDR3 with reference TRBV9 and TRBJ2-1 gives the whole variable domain DSGVTQTPKHLITATGQRVTLRCSPRSGDLSVYWYQQSLDQGLQFLIQYYNGEERAKGNILERFSAQQFPDLHSELNLSSLELGDSALYFCASSPHVGEQFFGPGTRLTVL.

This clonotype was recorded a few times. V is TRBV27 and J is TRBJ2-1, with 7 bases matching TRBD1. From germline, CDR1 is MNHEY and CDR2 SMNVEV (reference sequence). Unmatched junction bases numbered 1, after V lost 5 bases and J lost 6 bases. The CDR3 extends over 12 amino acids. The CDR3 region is CASSRGLNEQFF. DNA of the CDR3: TGTGCCAGCAGTAGGGGGCTCAATGAGCAGTTCTTC.

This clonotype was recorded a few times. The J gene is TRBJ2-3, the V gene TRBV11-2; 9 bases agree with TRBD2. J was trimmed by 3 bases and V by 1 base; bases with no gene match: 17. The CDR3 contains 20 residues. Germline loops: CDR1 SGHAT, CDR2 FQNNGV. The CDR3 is CASSLVSWRREGLGTDTQYF. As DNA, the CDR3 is TGTGCCAGCAGCTTAGTTTCGTGGCGGCGGGAGGGCCTGGGAACAGATACGCAGTATTTT.

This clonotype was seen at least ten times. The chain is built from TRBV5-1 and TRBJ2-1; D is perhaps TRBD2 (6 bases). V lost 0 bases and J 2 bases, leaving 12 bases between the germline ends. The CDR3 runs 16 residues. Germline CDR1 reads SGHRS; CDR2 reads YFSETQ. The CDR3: CASSLEPPGAYNEQFF. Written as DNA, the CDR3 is TGCGCCAGCAGCTTGGAGCCCCCGGGGGCCTACAATGAGCAGTTCTTC.

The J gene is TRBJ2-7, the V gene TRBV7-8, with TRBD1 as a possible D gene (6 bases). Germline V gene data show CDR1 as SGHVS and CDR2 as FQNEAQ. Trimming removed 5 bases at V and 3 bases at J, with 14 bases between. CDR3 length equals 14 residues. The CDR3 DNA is TGTGCCAGCAGCCCGCAGGGGCTGGGCTACGAGCAGTACTTC. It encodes CASSPQGLGYEQYF.

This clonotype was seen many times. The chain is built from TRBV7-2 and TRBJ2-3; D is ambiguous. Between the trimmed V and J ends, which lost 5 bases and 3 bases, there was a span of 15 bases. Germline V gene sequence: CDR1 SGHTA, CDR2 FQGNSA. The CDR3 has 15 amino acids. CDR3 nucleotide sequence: TGTGCCAGCAGCCCCCCGGAGAAACGGACAGATACGCAGTATTTT. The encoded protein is CASSPPEKRTDTQYF.

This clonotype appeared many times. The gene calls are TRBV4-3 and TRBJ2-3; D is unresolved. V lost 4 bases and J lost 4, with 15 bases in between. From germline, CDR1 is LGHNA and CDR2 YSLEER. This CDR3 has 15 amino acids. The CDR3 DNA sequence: TGCGCCAGCAGCCGAGTCGACTCCCCCCCAGATACGCAGTATTTT. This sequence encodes CASSRVDSPPDTQYF.

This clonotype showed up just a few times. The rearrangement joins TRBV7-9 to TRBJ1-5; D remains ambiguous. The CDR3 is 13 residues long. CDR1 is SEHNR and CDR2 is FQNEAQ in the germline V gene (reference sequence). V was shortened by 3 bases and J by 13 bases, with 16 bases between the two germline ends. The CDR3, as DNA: TGTGCCAGCAGCTTCGGGGATCAGGAGACACAGCATTTT. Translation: CASSFGDQETQHF.

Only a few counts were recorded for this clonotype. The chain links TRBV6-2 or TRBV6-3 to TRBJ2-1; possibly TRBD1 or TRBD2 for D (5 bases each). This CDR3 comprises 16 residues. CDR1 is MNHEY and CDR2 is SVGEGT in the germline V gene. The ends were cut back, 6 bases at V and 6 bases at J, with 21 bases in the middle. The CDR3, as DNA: TGTGCCAGCAGATCCGGGACGACCGTCAAGCGCAATGAGCAGTTCTTC. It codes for CASRSGTTVKRNEQFF.

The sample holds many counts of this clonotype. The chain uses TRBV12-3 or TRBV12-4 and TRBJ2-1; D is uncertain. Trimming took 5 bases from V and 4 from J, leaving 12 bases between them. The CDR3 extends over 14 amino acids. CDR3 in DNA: TGTGCCAGCAGTCCTGATAGGACGTACAATGAGCAGTTCTTC. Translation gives CASSPDRTYNEQFF.

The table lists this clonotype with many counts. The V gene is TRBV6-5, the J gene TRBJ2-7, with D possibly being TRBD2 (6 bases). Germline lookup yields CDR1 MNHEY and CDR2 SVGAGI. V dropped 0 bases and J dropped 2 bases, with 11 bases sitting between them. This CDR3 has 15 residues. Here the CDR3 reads CASSYSGGGTYEQYF. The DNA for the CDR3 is TGTGCCAGCAGTTACTCGGGGGGTGGAACCTACGAGCAGTACTTC.

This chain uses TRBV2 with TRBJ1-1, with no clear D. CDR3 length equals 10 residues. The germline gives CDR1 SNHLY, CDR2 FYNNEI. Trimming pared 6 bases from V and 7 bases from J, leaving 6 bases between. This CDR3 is CASRGLEAFF. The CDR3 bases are TGTGCCAGCAGAGGACTTGAAGCTTTCTTT.

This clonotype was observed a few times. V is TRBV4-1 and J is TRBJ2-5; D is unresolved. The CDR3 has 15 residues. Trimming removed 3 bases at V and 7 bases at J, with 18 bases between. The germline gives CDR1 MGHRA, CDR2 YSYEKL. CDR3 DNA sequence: TGCGCCAGCAGCCATGTCGGTCCCCGAGCCGGGACCCAGTACTTC. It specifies CASSHVGPRAGTQYF.

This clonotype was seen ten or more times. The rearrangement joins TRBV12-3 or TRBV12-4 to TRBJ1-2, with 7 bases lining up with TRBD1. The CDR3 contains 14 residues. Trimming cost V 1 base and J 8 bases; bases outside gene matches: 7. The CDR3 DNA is TGTGCCAGCAGTTTAGGAGGGGGCGGGGGAGGCTACACCTTC. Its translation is CASSLGGGGGGYTF.

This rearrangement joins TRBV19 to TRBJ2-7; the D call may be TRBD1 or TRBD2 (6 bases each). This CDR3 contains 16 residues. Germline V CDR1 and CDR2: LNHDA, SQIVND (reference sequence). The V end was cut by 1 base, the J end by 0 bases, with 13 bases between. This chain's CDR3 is CASSIVGGPTSYEQYF. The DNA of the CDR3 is TGTGCCAGTAGTATAGTGGGGGGCCCCACCTCCTACGAGCAGTACTTC.

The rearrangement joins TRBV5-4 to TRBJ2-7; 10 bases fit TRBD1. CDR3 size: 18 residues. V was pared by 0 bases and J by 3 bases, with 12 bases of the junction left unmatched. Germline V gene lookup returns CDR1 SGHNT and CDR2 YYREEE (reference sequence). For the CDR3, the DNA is TGTGCCAGCAGCTTGGATGGCGGACTGGACAGGGGGTACTACGAGCAGTACTTC. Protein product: CASSLDGGLDRGYYEQYF.